This section outlines one T cell receptor beta chain sequence together with its context. This table comes from immunoSEQ multiplex PCR, and its TCRdb copy is limited to in-frame clones, with some not included. This table has roughly 2,500,000 clones, more than 85% appearing once. Trimming removed 6 bases from V and 5 bases from J; junction bases left unmatched: 7. CDR3 length: 14 amino acids. Germline assignment: CDR1 MNHEY and CDR2 SMNVEV (reference sequence). This sample stems from a study of shared clonotypes between healthy human individuals. What was sequenced was naive CD4+ T cells from PBMCs. The subset here: CD45RA+ positively selected. The source is a man aged 18 to 35 in good health. Some clones in this sample may be carry-over from other donors' samples. This chain uses TRBV27 with TRBJ2-7, with 10 bases matching TRBD1. Here the CDR3 DNA reads TGTGCCAGCAGCCCATGGACAGGGGGAGACGAGCAGTACTTC. Translation: CASSPWTGGDEQYF.